This T cell receptor (beta chain) came from a study of OX40 agonist ivuxolimab in advanced cancers. This CDR3 has 12 amino acids. The V and J ends lost 5 bases and 7 bases respectively, with 9 bases between them. Germline assignment: CDR1 SGHNT and CDR2 YENEEA. Whole-study results and caveats: Within 6 weeks, CD4+ and CD8+ blood T cells expanded clonally at 0.1 to 3.0 mg/kg. The average count of expanded clones was higher among CD8+ T cells than among CD4+.

Concerning this clone itself: Its antigen remains unidentified.

Assay: immunoSEQ multiplex PCR; the TCRdb copy retains only in-frame clones and omits some. The repertoire includes around 11,000 clones, 75% to 85% of them detected once, and approximately 15% sits in the top ten. Blood sampling took place at baseline, cycle 4 day 1, and cycle 7 day 1. This chain links TRBV11-3 with TRBJ2-1; D is uncertain. This specimen was CD4+ or CD8+ T cells sorted from blood, taken in a trial of the OX40 agonist ivuxolimab. The receptor comes from an adult with an advanced solid tumor such as melanoma, head and neck, liver or kidney cancer. The CDR3 DNA sequence: TGTGCCAGCAGCCCGGGCGAAAATGAGCAGTTCTTC. This sequence encodes CASSPGENEQFF.